The text below deals with one T cell receptor beta chain. The antigen is unknown. The sample is drawn from a study of response to subunit inactivated influenza vaccine. General study points: Authors suggested seasonal influenza vaccinations each recruit few new T cells.

TCRdb reanalysed the RT-PCR reads using MiXCR and keeps one entry per CDR3 protein. The sample lists about 480,000 distinct CDR3 sequences; around 9.9% were seen once. CDR1 and CDR2 (germline): MNHEY, SVGAGI. V was pared by 0 bases and J by 9 bases, with 12 bases between. The CDR3 has 15 amino acids. The V gene is TRBV6-5, the J gene TRBJ1-6; no clear D. The TCR sequence derives from a man aged 50 to 59 who received an inactivated influenza vaccine. The sample consisted of PBMCs from blood, taken 40 to 50 days after vaccination. The CDR3 coding sequence is TGTGCCAGCAGTTACTCTTTGGAGGTTGGTTCACCCCTCCACTTT. Amino acids: CASSYSLEVGSPLHF.